These 22 T cell receptor beta chains were sequenced from one sample in a study of shared T cell receptors in the human thymus. Only in-frame clones appear in the TCRdb table, and some are missing; sequencing was by immunoSEQ multiplex PCR. The table includes roughly 660,000 clones, approximately 87% detected once. These records were also assigned to another study, of human thymus T cells.

The specimen sequenced was thymocytes. These receptor sequences come from a boy under two years old with a congenital heart defect.

The chain uses TRBV10-3 and TRBJ2-7; D not resolved. V lost 6 bases to trimming and J lost 0 bases, with 15 bases between them. CDR3 length: 15 residues. Per germline, CDR1 ENHRY and CDR2 SYGVKD. The CDR3 sequence is CAIRALGRTSYEQYF. As DNA, the CDR3 is TGTGCCATCAGGGCCCTTGGGCGTACCTCCTACGAGCAGTACTTC.

The table lists this clone with a few counts. V is TRBV28 and J is TRBJ1-1; D gene ambiguous. Per germline, CDR1 MDHEN and CDR2 SYDVKM. The CDR3 consists of 15 residues. V dropped 3 bases and J dropped 4 bases, with 15 bases sitting between them. This CDR3 is CASSFKKAKPTEAFF. CDR3 DNA sequence: TGTGCCAGCAGTTTCAAGAAAGCCAAGCCCACTGAAGCTTTCTTT.

The chain joins TRBV4-1 to TRBJ2-2, with TRBD1 identical over 10 bases. Germline CDR1 reads MGHRA; CDR2 reads YSYEKL. The CDR3 loop spans 18 amino acids. V lost 4 bases and J lost 3; bases outside the gene matches: 11. As DNA, the CDR3 is TGCGCCAGCAGCCGCCTCACCCGGGACAGGGGAGACACCGGGGAGCTGTTTTTT. Translation gives CASSRLTRDRGDTGELFF.

The chain has TRBV29-1 and TRBJ1-2; TRBD1 might be the D (6 bases). V shed 5 bases and J shed 2 bases, with 12 bases lying between them. The germline gives CDR1 SQVTM, CDR2 ANQGSEA. The CDR3 is 13 residues long. CDR3 coding DNA: TGCAGCGTTACAATTGGACAGAACTATGGCTACACCTTC. This translates into CSVTIGQNYGYTF.

The V and J genes are TRBV27 and TRBJ2-7, with TRBD1 matching over 8 bases. The V gene's germline CDR1 is MNHEY and CDR2 SMNVEV (reference sequence). The J segment lost 0 bases and the V segment lost 5 bases, leaving 6 bases of the junction unmatched. The CDR3 has 15 amino acids. Here the CDR3 DNA reads TGTGCCAGCAGTCCTAGGACAGGGAGCTCCTACGAGCAGTACTTC. This encodes CASSPRTGSSYEQYF.

The V gene is TRBV11-3, the J gene TRBJ2-7; TRBD2 aligns across 11 bases. CDR3 size: 15 residues. Germline trimming cut 5 bases from V and 5 bases from J; bases unmatched to any gene: 8. Germline V gene lookup returns CDR1 SGHNT and CDR2 YENEEA. CDR3 sequence (DNA): TGTGCCAGCAGCATGACTAGCGGGAATCACGACGAGCAGTACTTC. Translation gives CASSMTSGNHDEQYF.

The genes are TRBV19 and TRBJ1-5; D perhaps matches TRBD1 (6 bases). V lost 3 bases and J lost 0, with 24 bases in between. The CDR3 covers 20 residues. The V gene's germline CDR1 is LNHDA and CDR2 SQIVND (reference sequence). The CDR3 DNA reads TGTGCCAGTAGTATTGAGCGGACAGTCAAAGGGCTTTATAGCAATCAGCCCCAGCATTTT. Translating gives CASSIERTVKGLYSNQPQHF.

The CDR3 DNA is TGTGCCACCTTAGGAGACAGGGGACCGAACTATGGCTACACCTTC. Its protein is CATLGDRGPNYGYTF. The chain links TRBV28 to TRBJ1-2, with 8 positions matching TRBD1. The ends lost 10 bases at V and 2 bases at J; junction bases unmatched: 12. The CDR3 has 15 residues. The germline V gene encodes CDR1 MDHEN and CDR2 SYDVKM.

The chain carries TRBV4-3 and TRBJ2-5; TRBD2 aligns across 9 bases. CDR3 length: 16 amino acids. The junction had 7 bases not matched to a gene; V was cut back by 0 bases and J by 5 bases. Germline assignment: CDR1 LGHNA and CDR2 YSLEER. CDR3 bases: TGCGCCAGCAGCCAAGATGTTAGCGGGAGTGCGGAGACCCAGTACTTC. It is translated as CASSQDVSGSAETQYF.

The CDR3 here is CASPQQGYRQYQETQYF. CDR3 coding DNA: TGTGCCAGCCCACAGCAAGGGTACAGACAGTACCAAGAGACCCAGTACTTC. The chain joins TRBV21-1 to TRBJ2-5; the table's D call, TRBD1, was not checked against the DNA. TRBV21-1 is flagged as a pseudogene. The CDR3 spans 17 residues.

As concerns this clone: Distinct nucleotide sequences in the sample also encode this CDR3. This chain joins TRBV6-6 and TRBJ2-1, with D possibly matching TRBD1 (5 bases). Germline CDR1 reads MNHNY; CDR2 reads SVGAGI (reference sequence). Trimming stripped 0 bases from V and 5 bases from J, with 14 bases between. The CDR3 spans 16 residues. CDR3 bases: TGTGCCAGCAGTTACTCGGGGCAGGGTTCCCACAATGAGCAGTTCTTC. Protein sequence: CASSYSGQGSHNEQFF.

The chain joins TRBV29-1 to TRBJ1-3, with TRBD1 matching 7 bases. V lost 1 base and J lost 7; bases outside the gene matches: 4. Germline V gene sequence: CDR1 SQVTM, CDR2 ANQGSEA. This CDR3 contains 13 residues. The CDR3 reads CSVEGTGGNTIYF. In nucleotides, the CDR3 is TGCAGCGTTGAAGGGACAGGCGGCAACACCATATATTTT.

This rearrangement joins TRBV6-1 to TRBJ2-2; maybe TRBD2 (6 bases). This CDR3 spans 16 amino acids. Trimming pared 4 bases from V and 4 bases from J, leaving 16 bases between. The germline V gene has CDR1 MNHNS and CDR2 SASEGT. CDR3 sequence: CASSVPGLRGTGELFF. The CDR3 DNA sequence: TGTGCCAGCAGTGTACCGGGACTTAGGGGCACCGGGGAGCTGTTTTTT.

V gene TRBV11-2 combines with J gene TRBJ2-2, with 10 bases identical to TRBD2. Trimming at V came to 5 bases and at J to 6 bases, leaving 12 bases not matched to a gene. Germline lookup yields CDR1 SGHAT and CDR2 FQNNGV. The CDR3 extends over 17 amino acids. The CDR3 DNA reads as TGTGCCAGCAGCCCGGGGCCAGCGGGAGGGCGGGCCGGGGAGCTGTTTTTT. Its translation: CASSPGPAGGRAGELFF.

V gene TRBV19 combines with J gene TRBJ2-1, with D maybe TRBD2 (6 bases). V lost 2 bases, J lost 2 bases, and 13 bases lay in between. This CDR3 contains 16 residues. CDR1 is LNHDA, CDR2 SQIVND, per germline (reference sequence). CDR3 protein: CASSIKRAPTYNEQFF. The CDR3 nucleotides are TGTGCCAGTAGTATAAAGCGGGCACCGACCTACAATGAGCAGTTCTTC.

The CDR3 is CASSPGQGIWDYGYTF. Here the CDR3 DNA reads TGCGCCAGCAGCCCGGGACAGGGAATATGGGACTATGGCTACACCTTC. V usage is TRBV4-1 and J usage is TRBJ1-2; the match to TRBD1 covers 9 bases. This CDR3 comprises 16 residues. Germline assignment: CDR1 MGHRA and CDR2 YSYEKL. V lost 4 bases, J lost 3 bases, and 9 bases stayed unmatched.

The V gene is TRBV5-6, the J gene TRBJ2-3; 7 nucleotides line up with TRBD1. The CDR3 extends over 17 amino acids. CDR1 is SGHDT and CDR2 is YYEEEE in the germline V gene. V lost 0 bases to trimming and J lost 0 bases; unmatched junction nucleotides: 7. The DNA for the CDR3 is TGTGCCAGCAGCTTGGTGACAGGGCGGACTAGCACAGATACGCAGTATTTT. The encoded protein is CASSLVTGRTSTDTQYF. Full variable domain (missing parts from reference TRBV5-6 and TRBJ2-3): DAGVTQSPTHLIKTRGQQVTLRCSPKSGHDTVSWYQQALGQGPQFIFQYYEEEERQRGNFPDRFSGHQFPNYSSELNVNALLLGDSALYLCASSLVTGRTSTDTQYFGPGTRLTVL.

The CDR3 loop reads CASSARQGRAGNTIYF. The DNA of the CDR3 is TGTGCCAGTAGTGCCAGACAGGGAAGGGCTGGAAACACCATATATTTT. The chain carries TRBV19 and TRBJ1-3; 7 nucleotides line up with TRBD1. The CDR3 extends over 16 amino acids. The J segment lost 2 bases and the V segment lost 5 bases, leaving 9 bases of the junction unmatched. Germline CDR1 is LNHDA and CDR2 is SQIVND (reference sequence).

The J gene is TRBJ2-1, the V gene TRBV4-1; TRBD2 aligns across 8 bases. Germline V gene data show CDR1 as MGHRA and CDR2 as YSYEKL. V lost 4 bases to trimming and J lost 10 bases; unmatched junction nucleotides: 12. CDR3 length: 15 residues. Here the CDR3 DNA reads TGCGCCAGCAGCCTTAAGCGGGAGACCTCGGGCGAGCAGTTCTTC. Translated, it gives CASSLKRETSGEQFF.

The J gene is TRBJ2-5, the V gene TRBV6-6; the match to TRBD2 covers 14 bases. This CDR3 is built from 15 residues. V lost 5 bases, J lost 5 bases, and 4 bases stayed unmatched. Germline V gene sequence: CDR1 MNHNY, CDR2 SVGAGI (reference sequence). As DNA, the CDR3 is TGTGCCAGCAGTCAGGGACTAGCGGGAGAGGAGACCCAGTACTTC. Encoded protein: CASSQGLAGEETQYF.

V usage is TRBV7-6 and J usage is TRBJ2-7, with D possibly being TRBD1 (6 bases). Germline CDR1 and CDR2: SGHVS and FNYEAQ. The CDR3 covers 15 residues. V dropped 5 bases and J dropped 1 base, with 15 bases sitting between them. As DNA, the CDR3 is TGTGCCAGCAGCGTAAGCCGGGACACGTCCTACGAGCAGTACTTC. The encoded protein is CASSVSRDTSYEQYF. Complete variable domain (other parts from reference TRBV7-6 and TRBJ2-7): GAGVSQSPRYKVTKRGQDVALRCDPISGHVSLYWYRQALGQGPEFLTYFNYEAQQDKSGLPNDRFSAERPEGSISTLTIQRTEQRDSAMYRCASSVSRDTSYEQYFGPGTRLTVT.

J is TRBJ2-7 and V is TRBV23-1; no reliable D call. TRBV23-1 is placed among ORFs of uncertain function. Trimming left V 3 bases short and J 7 bases short, with 10 bases between. The CDR3 sequence is 12 residues long. The DNA of the CDR3 is TGCGCCAGCAGTCAGCTACCGCGGGAGCAGTACTTC. Translation gives CASSQLPREQYF.